This entry lists 15 T cell receptor beta chains sequenced from one sample in a study of T cell repertoires in cytomegalovirus infection. TCRdb re-derived calls from the reads in MiXCR, one entry per CDR3 protein. The table lists some 680,000 distinct CDR3 sequences, 35% to 40% of them singletons, with 2.5% to 3.5% in the top ten. The sample comprised PBMCs. These TCRs come from a human donor in good health (CMV status not recorded). Some clones in this sample may be carry-over from other donors' samples.

This clonotype was counted ten times or more. This sequence joins TRBV12-3 or TRBV12-4 and TRBJ2-3, with no clear D. The CDR3 runs 11 residues. The V and J ends lost 5 bases and 3 bases respectively, with 3 bases between them. CDR3 protein: CASSATDTQYF. Written as DNA, the CDR3 is TGTGCCAGCAGTGCGACAGATACGCAGTATTTT.

This chain links TRBV20-1 with TRBJ1-1; a weak D match, TRBD1 (6 bases). CDR3 length: 13 amino acids. In germline, CDR1 is DFQATT, CDR2 SNEGSKA (reference sequence). The germline V and J ends were trimmed by 2 bases and 1 base, with 8 bases remaining between them. CDR3 sequence reads: CSARRQANTEAFF. The CDR3 DNA reads TGCAGTGCTAGACGACAGGCGAACACTGAAGCTTTCTTT.

As to this clonotype: An end of the junction differs from the germline gene, which may be a read error. J is TRBJ2-6 and V is TRBV7-6; D possibly matches TRBD1 or TRBD2 (5 bases each). The germline CDR1 and CDR2 sequences are SGHVS and FNYEAQ. The CDR3 totals 17 residues. For the CDR3, the DNA is TGTGCCAGAAGCTTGGGGACGGCTAGGACTGGGGCCAACGTCCTGACTTTC. Translating it yields CARSLGTARTGANVLTF.

J is TRBJ1-6 and V is TRBV7-2; maybe TRBD1 (5 bases). This CDR3 has 15 amino acids. Looked up from germline, CDR1 is SGHTA and CDR2 is FQGNSA. The V and J ends lost 2 bases and 7 bases respectively, with 12 bases between them. The CDR3: CASSLQGIRNSPLHF. CDR3 nucleotides: TGTGCCAGCAGCTTACAGGGAATACGGAATTCACCCCTCCACTTT.

This clonotype was observed a few times. The genes are TRBV19 and TRBJ2-1; TRBD1 aligns across 10 bases. CDR1 is LNHDA, CDR2 SQIVND, per germline (reference sequence). V dropped 3 bases and J dropped 8; count of bases not matched to a gene: 7. This CDR3 contains 15 residues. CDR3 amino acids: CASSIRDRGTHEQFF. The CDR3 nucleotides are TGTGCCAGTAGTATCAGGGACAGGGGTACTCATGAGCAGTTCTTC.

The chain combines TRBV15 with TRBJ1-6, with a weak D call TRBD1 (5 bases). With 0 bases removed from V and 8 bases from J, the gap between germline ends came to 11 bases. Per germline, CDR1 LNHNV and CDR2 YYDKDF (reference sequence). The CDR3 totals 15 residues. The CDR3 is CATSRDPGRDSPLHF. CDR3 DNA: TGTGCCACCAGCAGAGATCCGGGACGAGATTCACCCCTCCACTTT. The variable domain in full, completed from reference TRBV15 and TRBJ1-6, reads DAMVIQNPRYQVTQFGKPVTLSCSQTLNHNVMYWYQQKSSQAPKLLFHYYDKDFNNEADTPDNFQSRRPNTSFCFLDIRSPGLGDTAMYLCATSRDPGRDSPLHFGNGTRLTVT.

The chain combines TRBV28 with TRBJ1-2; D might be TRBD1 (6 bases). Germline V gene sequence: CDR1 MDHEN, CDR2 SYDVKM. V lost 5 bases, J lost 7 bases, and 20 bases lay in between. The CDR3 has 15 residues. The DNA of the CDR3 is TGTGCCAGCAGTGAGGACGGCCGGGACATTGGTGGCTACACCTTC. Translated, it gives CASSEDGRDIGGYTF.

This chain links TRBV6-1 with TRBJ1-5; 9 bases agree with TRBD1. The length of the CDR3 is 13 residues. J was trimmed by 3 bases and V by 11 bases; bases with no gene match: 5. Germline V gives CDR1 MNHNS, CDR2 SASEGT. The CDR3 here is CAGGQGYNQPQHF. DNA of the CDR3: TGTGCCGGGGGACAGGGTTACAATCAGCCCCAGCATTTT.

About this clonotype itself: Because the CDR3 is missing its conserved closing phenylalanine or tryptophan, this is likely a read error. V gene TRBV6-2 or TRBV6-3 combines with J gene TRBJ1-5; D not certain. V dropped 5 bases and J dropped 2 bases, with 10 bases sitting between them. The germline gives CDR1 MNHEY, CDR2 SVGEGT. The CDR3 has 14 amino acids. CDR3 protein: CASSPSARNQPQHV. The DNA for the CDR3 is TGTGCCAGCAGTCCTTCGGCACGCAATCAGCCCCAGCATGTT.

There are many counts of this clonotype. CDR3 sequence (DNA): TGTGCCAGCAGCTTAGAGATACTCAGGGGGCTGGACAATGAGCAGTTCTTC. Amino acid sequence: CASSLEILRGLDNEQFF. This sequence joins TRBV7-8 and TRBJ2-1, with 8 bases aligning to TRBD1. Germline V gives CDR1 SGHVS, CDR2 FQNEAQ. CDR3 size: 17 residues. V was clipped by 1 base and J by 5 bases; unmatched bases: 10. Filled out from reference TRBV7-8 and TRBJ2-1, the complete variable domain reads GAGVSQSPRYKVAKRGQDVALRCDPISGHVSLFWYQQALGQGPEFLTYFQNEAQLDKSGLPSDRFFAERPEGSVSTLKIQRTQQEDSAVYLCASSLEILRGLDNEQFFGPGTRLTVL.

The V and J genes are TRBV28 and TRBJ1-1; 9 bases match TRBD1. Per the germline V gene, CDR1 is MDHEN and CDR2 is SYDVKM. V shed 5 bases and J 0 bases; nucleotides not matched to a gene: 7. CDR3 length: 16 amino acids. The CDR3 reads CASSTPGQGMNTEAFF. The DNA for the CDR3 is TGTGCCAGCAGTACCCCGGGACAGGGAATGAACACTGAAGCTTTCTTT.

About this clonotype itself: Germline is not matched at one junction end, which may reflect a read error. The chain uses TRBV6-5 and TRBJ1-2; D call uncertain. In germline, CDR1 is MNHEY, CDR2 SVGAGI. The CDR3 is 15 amino acids. The CDR3 is CSSSYSRGPNYGYTF. The CDR3 DNA sequence: TGTTCCAGCAGTTACTCGAGAGGGCCCAACTATGGCTACACCTTC.

V usage is TRBV4-1 and J usage is TRBJ1-3; 7 bases align to TRBD1. The germline V gene has CDR1 MGHRA and CDR2 YSYEKL. The V segment lost 4 bases and the J segment 4 bases; nucleotides outside the gene matches: 16. The CDR3 is made up of 18 amino acids. CDR3 residues: CASSPLGSKGQRGNTIYF. The CDR3, as DNA: TGCGCCAGCAGCCCACTAGGATCCAAGGGACAGAGGGGAAACACCATATATTTT.

This clonotype was seen more than once but under ten times. The rearrangement uses TRBV7-2 and TRBJ2-5; 12 bases agree with TRBD2. After removal of 3 bases from V and 3 bases from J, the junction contained 11 bases not matched to a gene. The CDR3 has 18 amino acids. From germline, CDR1 is SGHTA and CDR2 FQGNSA. The CDR3 sequence: CASSFLSLWTSGKETQYF. CDR3 in DNA: TGTGCCAGCAGCTTTCTCTCTTTGTGGACTAGCGGGAAAGAGACCCAGTACTTC.

The V gene is TRBV6-1, the J gene TRBJ2-1, with 9 bases fitting TRBD1. In germline, CDR1 is MNHNS, CDR2 SASEGT. This CDR3 contains 15 residues. V lost 6 bases, J lost 3 bases, and 6 bases stayed unmatched. The CDR3 DNA follows: TGTGCCAGCAGGAGACAGGGACAGGGCTACAATGAGCAGTTCTTC. Protein sequence: CASRRQGQGYNEQFF.